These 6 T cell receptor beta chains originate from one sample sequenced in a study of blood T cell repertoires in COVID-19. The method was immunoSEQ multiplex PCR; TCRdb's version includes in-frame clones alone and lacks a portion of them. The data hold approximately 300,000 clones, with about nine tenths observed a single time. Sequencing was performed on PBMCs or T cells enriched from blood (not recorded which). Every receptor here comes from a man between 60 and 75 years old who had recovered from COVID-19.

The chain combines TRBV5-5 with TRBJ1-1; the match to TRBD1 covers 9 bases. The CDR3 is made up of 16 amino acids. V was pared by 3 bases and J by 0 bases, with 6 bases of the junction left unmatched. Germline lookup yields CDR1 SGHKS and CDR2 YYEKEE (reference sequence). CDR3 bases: TGTGCCAGCAGCTCCCGGACAGGGGTTATGAACACTGAAGCTTTCTTT. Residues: CASSSRTGVMNTEAFF.

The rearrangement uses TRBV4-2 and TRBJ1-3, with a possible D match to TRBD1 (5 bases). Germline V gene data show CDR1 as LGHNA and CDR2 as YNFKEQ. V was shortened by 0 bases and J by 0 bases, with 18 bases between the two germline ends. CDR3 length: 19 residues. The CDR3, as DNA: TGTGCCAGCAGCCAAGACACGAGCCCAGGGCTTTACTCTGGAAACACCATATATTTT. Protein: CASSQDTSPGLYSGNTIYF.

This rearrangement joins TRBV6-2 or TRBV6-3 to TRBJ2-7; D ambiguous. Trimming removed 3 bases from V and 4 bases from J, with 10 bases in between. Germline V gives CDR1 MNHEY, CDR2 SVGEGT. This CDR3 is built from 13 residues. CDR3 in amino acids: CASSYTRRYEQYF. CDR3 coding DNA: TGTGCCAGCAGTTATACAAGGCGGTACGAGCAGTACTTC.

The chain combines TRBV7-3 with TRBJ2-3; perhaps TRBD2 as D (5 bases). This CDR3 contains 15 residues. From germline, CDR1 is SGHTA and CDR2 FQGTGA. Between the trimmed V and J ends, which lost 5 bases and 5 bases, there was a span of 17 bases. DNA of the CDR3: TGTGCCAGCAGCCCCTCGGGATCTCCGGTAGATACGCAGTATTTT. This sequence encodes CASSPSGSPVDTQYF.

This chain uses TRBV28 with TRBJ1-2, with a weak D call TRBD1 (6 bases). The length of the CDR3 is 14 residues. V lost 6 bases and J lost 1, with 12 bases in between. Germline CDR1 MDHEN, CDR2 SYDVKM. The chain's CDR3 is CASRGAGVNYGYTF. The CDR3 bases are TGTGCCAGCAGGGGGGCAGGGGTTAACTATGGCTACACCTTC.

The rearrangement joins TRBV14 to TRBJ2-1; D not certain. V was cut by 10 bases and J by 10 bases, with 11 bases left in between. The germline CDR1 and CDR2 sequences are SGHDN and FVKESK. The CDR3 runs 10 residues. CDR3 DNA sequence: TGTGCCACCCCTATAGTAGAGCAGTTCTTC. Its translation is CATPIVEQFF.